The rows below give T cell receptor beta chains drawn from one sample of a study of T cells in Graves' hyperthyroidism and ophthalmopathy. TCRdb processed the multiplex PCR reads anew with MiXCR; each CDR3 protein has one entry. In the table there are 750,000 to 950,000 distinct CDR3 sequences, 35% to 45% of which are singletons. The source material was blood. The receptors come from a man younger than 35 with Graves' hyperthyroidism. The CDR3 runs from the conserved cysteine through the conserved F or W. D genes are given only for firm matches. A clone size is listed for some rows: how often the clone was seen (once, few, many), or a class if it is expanded.

>.|TRBJ2-2|TRBV7-9|.
CASLAPRTSNTGELFF
TGTGCCAGCCTGGCTCCCCGGACCTCGAACACCGGGGAGCTGTTTTTT
>many|TRBJ2-5|TRBV7-8|.
CASSPLIETQYF
TGTGCCAGCAGCCCTCTTATTGAGACCCAGTACTTC
>.|TRBJ2-2|TRBV12-3/TRBV12-4|.
CASNEGPYTGELFF
TGTGCCAGCAACGAGGGCCCCTACACCGGGGAGCTGTTTTTT
>.|TRBJ2-7|TRBV7-2|TRBD2
CASRPGLAGVPYEQYF
TGTGCCAGCAGGCCGGGACTAGCGGGAGTCCCCTACGAGCAGTACTTC
>many|TRBJ1-6|TRBV9|TRBD1
CASSADGQGRSPLHF
TGTGCCAGCAGCGCCGATGGACAGGGGCGATCACCCCTCCACTTT
>.|TRBJ1-2|TRBV7-9|.
CASSPAQGPNYGYTF
TGTGCCAGCAGCCCCGCACAGGGCCCTAACTATGGCTACACCTTC
>.|TRBJ1-5|TRBV25-1|.
CASQGTGNQPQHF
TGTGCCAGCCAAGGTACGGGGAATCAGCCCCAGCATTTT
>.|TRBJ2-2|TRBV19|.
CASSTVGNPISNTGELFF
TGTGCCAGTAGTACAGTCGGGAACCCCATTTCGAACACCGGGGAGCTGTTTTTT
>.|TRBJ1-5|TRBV20-1|.
CSAINRQLGSNQPQHF
TGCAGTGCCATTAACAGGCAACTGGGCAGCAATCAGCCCCAGCATTTT
>.|TRBJ2-7|TRBV7-9|TRBD1
CASSLVGTGEDEQYF
TGTGCCAGCAGCTTAGTTGGGACAGGGGAGGACGAGCAGTACTTC
>many|TRBJ1-6|TRBV5-6|.
CASSLRDGGTPLHF
TGTGCCAGCAGCTTACGGGACGGGGGGACACCCCTCCACTTT
>once|TRBJ2-7|TRBV12-5|.
CASSLDAGLAYEQYF
TGTGCCAGCAGTTTAGATGCAGGGTTAGCCTACGAGCAGTACTTC
>.|TRBJ1-2|TRBV9|TRBD1
CASRNQGAPGYTF
TGTGCCAGCAGAAACCAGGGGGCGCCCGGCTACACCTTC
>few|TRBJ2-7|TRBV19|TRBD1
CASSMPGGHEQYF
TGTGCCAGTAGTATGCCAGGGGGCCACGAGCAGTACTTC
>.|TRBJ2-7|TRBV10-3|TRBD2
CASSRGLADIHGQYF
TGTGCCAGCAGCCGGGGACTAGCGGACATCCACGGGCAGTACTTC
>.|TRBJ1-4|TRBV29-1|.
CSGTGNGIEKLFF
TGCAGCGGGACGGGAAATGGTATCGAAAAACTGTTTTTT
>few|TRBJ1-5|TRBV20-1|.
CSAMGGAGNQPQHF
TGCAGTGCTATGGGGGGCGCGGGCAATCAGCCCCAGCATTTT
>.|TRBJ1-6|TRBV21-1|.
CASSTGTDFYNSPLHF
TGTGCCAGCAGCACCGGGACAGATTTCTATAATTCACCCCTCCACTTT
>.|TRBJ2-7|TRBV20-1|.
CSASGRPDPYEQYF
TGCAGTGCTAGTGGGCGACCTGATCCCTACGAGCAGTACTTC
>many|TRBJ1-3|TRBV7-8|.
CASSLRIGNTIYF
TGTGCCAGCAGCCTACGGATTGGAAACACCATATATTTT
>.|TRBJ1-2|TRBV5-5|.
CASSLAPRGSGGYTF
TGTGCCAGCAGCTTGGCCCCGAGGGGATCGGGCGGCTACACCTTC
>.|TRBJ1-2|TRBV10-3|TRBD1
CAVSDRGRDGYTF
TGTGCCGTCAGTGACAGGGGGCGGGATGGCTACACCTTC
>many|TRBJ1-2|TRBV29-1|.
CSVDGARGYTF
TGCAGCGTTGATGGGGCACGAGGCTACACCTTC
>.|TRBJ2-5|TRBV12-3/TRBV12-4|TRBD2
CASSEGTLADGGETQYF
TGTGCCAGCAGTGAGGGGACTCTAGCGGACGGGGGAGAGACCCAGTACTTC
>many|TRBJ1-1|TRBV9|.
CASNGPLGTEAFF
TGTGCCAGCAATGGCCCTCTCGGGACTGAAGCTTTCTTT
>many|TRBJ1-1|TRBV13|TRBD1
CASSLTGVAFF
TGTGCCAGCAGCTTGACAGGGGTGGCTTTCTTT
>many|TRBJ1-1|TRBV19|.
CASSIPGDTEAFF
TGTGCCAGTAGTATACCGGGGGACACTGAAGCTTTCTTT
>.|TRBJ1-4|TRBV25-1|.
CASSAREWANEKLFF
TGTGCCAGCAGTGCTAGAGAGTGGGCTAATGAAAAACTGTTTTTT
>.|TRBJ2-5|TRBV7-9|.
CASSTPGQGRSETQYF
TGTGCCAGCAGCACCCCGGGCCAAGGGAGGTCGGAGACCCAGTACTTC
>many|TRBJ1-2|TRBV29-1|.
CSVEEGGPGYTF
TGCAGCGTTGAGGAGGGGGGGCCTGGCTACACCTTC
>many|TRBJ2-7|TRBV5-1|TRBD1
CASSWTGDEQYF
TGTGCCAGCAGTTGGACAGGGGACGAGCAGTACTTC
>many|TRBJ2-5|TRBV7-2|.
CASSPPRAIETQYF
TGTGCCAGCAGCCCTCCCAGGGCAATCGAGACCCAGTACTTC
>.|TRBJ1-5|TRBV29-1|.
CSVGTVGPQHF
TGCAGCGTTGGGACGGTTGGGCCCCAGCATTTT
>once|TRBJ1-1|TRBV2|.
CASLAGLNTEAFF
TGTGCCAGCTTAGCCGGGCTGAACACTGAAGCTTTCTTT
>few|TRBJ2-5|TRBV20-1|.
CSARAPGFQETQYF
TGCAGTGCTAGAGCCCCGGGGTTCCAAGAGACCCAGTACTTC
>many|TRBJ1-2|TRBV10-3|.
CAISVTGGEGYTF
TGTGCCATCAGTGTAACGGGGGGCGAAGGCTACACCTTC
>.|TRBJ2-5|TRBV15|TRBD1
CATSSGTGGETQYF
TGTGCCACCAGCAGCGGGACAGGGGGTGAGACCCAGTACTTC
>few|TRBJ1-1|TRBV9|TRBD1
CASSISGTENTEAFF
TGTGCCAGCAGCATTTCCGGGACAGAGAACACTGAAGCTTTCTTT
>.|TRBJ1-2|TRBV7-9|.
CASSLRGDNYGYTF
TGTGCCAGCAGCTTAAGGGGGGACAACTATGGCTACACCTTC
>many|TRBJ2-2|TRBV10-3|TRBD1
CAISRQGVETGELFF
TGTGCCATCAGCAGACAGGGGGTCGAGACCGGGGAGCTGTTTTTT
>.|TRBJ2-2|TRBV7-2|TRBD1
CASSPGQGAIAGTGELFF
TGTGCCAGCAGCCCGGGACAGGGGGCAATTGCGGGCACCGGGGAGCTGTTTTTT
>few|TRBJ1-5|TRBV11-2|.
CASSKSTAFNQPQHF
TGTGCCAGTTCTAAATCGACAGCGTTCAATCAGCCCCAGCATTTT
>.|TRBJ2-5|TRBV20-1|TRBD1
CSAIHGTGGETQYF
TGCAGTGCTATCCACGGGACAGGGGGAGAGACCCAGTACTTC
>many|TRBJ1-2|TRBV6-5|.
CASSYSYGYTF
TGTGCCAGCAGTTACAGCTATGGCTACACCTTC
>few|TRBJ2-7|TRBV7-9|.
CASSLDPSPGEQYF
TGTGCCAGCAGCTTAGATCCTAGCCCAGGGGAGCAGTACTTC
>.|TRBJ1-6|TRBV10-3|.
CAISERGGNSPLHF
TGTGCCATCAGTGAGAGGGGAGGCAATTCACCCCTCCACTTT
>.|TRBJ2-5|TRBV25-1|.
CASWGTGPETQYF
TGTGCCAGCTGGGGAACAGGGCCGGAGACCCAGTACTTC
>few|TRBJ1-2|TRBV5-1|.
CASSLTGTTNYGYTF
TGCGCCAGCAGCTTAACAGGCACTACTAACTATGGCTACACCTTC
>.|TRBJ1-2|TRBV4-1|.
CASSQPDSNYGYTF
TGCGCCAGCAGCCAACCAGACAGTAACTATGGCTACACCTTC
>.|TRBJ2-7|TRBV6-1|TRBD2
CASSPLPGLAGEAQYF
TGTGCCAGCAGCCCGCTCCCGGGACTAGCGGGGGAGGCGCAGTACTTC
>many|TRBJ1-1|TRBV10-3|TRBD1
CAMGRGQTEAFF
TGTGCCATGGGGAGGGGGCAGACTGAAGCTTTCTTT
>few|TRBJ1-2|TRBV4-2|TRBD1
CASRDAGGNGYTF
TGTGCCAGCAGAGATGCAGGGGGTAATGGCTACACCTTC
>.|TRBJ2-7|TRBV5-1|.
CASSLTAGEQYF
TGTGCCAGCAGCTTAACGGCAGGCGAGCAGTACTTC
>.|TRBJ1-1|TRBV20-1|.
CSAGTPLGAGEAFF
TGCAGTGCGGGCACCCCGTTGGGGGCAGGAGAGGCTTTCTTT
>.|TRBJ1-6|TRBV7-7|TRBD1
CASSPGQAHSPLHF
TGTGCTAGCAGCCCGGGACAGGCTCATTCACCCCTCCACTTT
>few|TRBJ2-7|TRBV5-1|TRBD2
CASSGSSGSNEQYF
TGCGCCAGCAGCGGGTCTAGCGGGAGTAACGAGCAGTACTTC
>many|TRBJ1-5|TRBV5-6|.
CASSLWGSVGNQPQHF
TGTGCCAGCAGCTTGTGGGGTAGCGTGGGCAATCAGCCCCAGCATTTT
>once|TRBJ2-5|TRBV2|.
CASSEVQGTQYF
TGTGCCAGCAGTGAAGTCCAGGGGACCCAGTACTTC
>.|TRBJ1-2|TRBV2|.
CASSEGADYGYTF
TGTGCCAGCAGTGAGGGGGCGGACTATGGCTACACCTTC
>.|TRBJ2-5|TRBV20-1|TRBD2
CSARKLGASGETQYF
TGCAGTGCTAGGAAGCTAGGGGCTAGCGGAGAGACCCAGTACTTC